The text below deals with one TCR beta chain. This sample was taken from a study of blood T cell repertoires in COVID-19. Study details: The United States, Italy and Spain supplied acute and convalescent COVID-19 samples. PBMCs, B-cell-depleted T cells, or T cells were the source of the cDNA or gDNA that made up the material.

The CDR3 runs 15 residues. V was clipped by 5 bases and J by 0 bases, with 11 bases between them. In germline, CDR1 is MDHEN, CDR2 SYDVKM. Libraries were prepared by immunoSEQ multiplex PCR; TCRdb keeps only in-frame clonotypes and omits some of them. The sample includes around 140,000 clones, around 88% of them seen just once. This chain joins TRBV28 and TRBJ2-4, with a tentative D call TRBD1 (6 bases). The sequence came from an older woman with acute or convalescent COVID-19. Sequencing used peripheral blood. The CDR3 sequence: CASSQTGIAKNIQYF. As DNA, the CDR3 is TGTGCCAGCAGTCAGACAGGAATAGCCAAAAACATTCAGTACTTC.